Each of the 27 T cell receptor beta chains below was sequenced from the same sample in a study of cytomegalovirus exposure and HLA in healthy donors. In the PCR, 60 Vbeta and 13 Jbeta primers were used. Some clones are missing from TCRdb's copy, which holds only in-frame ones; the method was immunoSEQ multiplex PCR. The sample holds 90,000 to 130,000 clones, about 79% seen once. The sequenced sample was PBMCs. The receptors were sampled from a woman aged 18-29 years in good health and CMV-seropositive.

The chain has TRBV6-1 and TRBJ1-4; D may be TRBD1 (5 bases). In germline, CDR1 is MNHNS, CDR2 SASEGT. Between the trimmed V and J ends, which lost 4 bases and 4 bases, there was a span of 13 bases. The CDR3 is 15 amino acids. The CDR3 loop reads CASSVSRDYNEKLFF. The CDR3 DNA is TGTGCCAGCAGTGTATCCCGGGACTATAATGAAAAACTGTTTTTT.

The CDR3 reads CASSVSSGYANTGELFF. For the CDR3, the DNA is TGTGCCAGCAGCGTAAGTAGCGGGTATGCGAACACCGGGGAGCTGTTTTTT. The V gene is TRBV9, the J gene TRBJ2-2; 7 nucleotides match TRBD2. Looked up from germline, CDR1 is SGDLS and CDR2 is YYNGEE. Unmatched junction bases numbered 6, after V lost 1 base and J lost 0 bases. The CDR3 has 17 residues.

The CDR3 region is CASSPGTLYSGNTIYF. The CDR3 coding sequence is TGTGCCAGCAGTCCCGGGACACTTTACTCTGGAAACACCATATATTTT. The chain combines TRBV28 with TRBJ1-3; D is possibly TRBD1 (6 bases). The CDR3 has 16 amino acids. V was cut by 5 bases and J by 0 bases, with 14 bases left in between. CDR1 is MDHEN and CDR2 is SYDVKM in the germline V gene.

The CDR3 spells CASSFDRTNTEAFF. The CDR3 DNA sequence: TGCGCCAGCAGCTTCGACAGAACTAACACTGAAGCTTTCTTT. V gene TRBV5-1 combines with J gene TRBJ1-1, with TRBD1 as a possible D gene (5 bases). V dropped 2 bases and J dropped 2 bases, with 10 bases sitting between them. CDR3 length: 14 residues. In germline, CDR1 is SGHRS, CDR2 YFSETQ.

This clone was observed a handful of times. The chain has TRBV5-1 and TRBJ1-1; no firm D call. Germline V lookup: CDR1 SGHRS, CDR2 YFSETQ. V was pared by 5 bases and J by 3 bases, with 20 bases between. CDR3 size: 16 residues. CDR3 DNA sequence: TGCGCCAGCAGTTATGGAGGGTTAAGAAGCGACACTGAAGCTTTCTTT. Its protein product is CASSYGGLRSDTEAFF.

This clone was found once. The genes are TRBV11-3 and TRBJ1-4; D unclear. CDR3 length: 13 residues. Germline V gene lookup returns CDR1 SGHNT and CDR2 YENEEA. Trimming pared 1 base from V and 6 bases from J, leaving 6 bases between. The CDR3: CASSLGRDEKLFF. CDR3 DNA sequence: TGTGCCAGCAGCTTAGGACGGGATGAAAAACTGTTTTTT. The entire variable domain, with the rest obtained from reference TRBV11-3 and TRBJ1-4, is as follows: EAGVVQSPRYKIIEKKQPVAFWCNPISGHNTLYWYLQNLGQGPELLIRYENEEAVDDSQLPKDRFSAERLKGVDSTLKIQPAELGDSAVYLCASSLGRDEKLFFGSGTQLSVL.

The gene calls are TRBV10-1 and TRBJ2-2; 9 bases align to TRBD1. The V and J ends lost 8 bases and 5 bases, in that order; junction bases with no gene match: 9. The CDR3 covers 15 residues. Germline assignment: CDR1 WNHNN and CDR2 SYGVQD (reference sequence). The CDR3 loop reads CASRDRAVGTGELFF. Written as DNA, the CDR3 is TGCGCCAGCCGGGACAGGGCGGTGGGAACCGGGGAGCTGTTTTTT.

CDR3 sequence: CASSRGTGRVYEQYF. CDR3 nucleotides: TGTGCCAGCAGCCGCGGGACAGGGAGGGTCTACGAGCAGTACTTC. The chain uses TRBV28 and TRBJ2-7; the match to TRBD1 covers 9 bases. With 6 bases clipped from V and 3 bases from J, the junction kept 9 bases outside the gene matches. This CDR3 is built from 15 residues. Germline V gene sequence: CDR1 MDHEN, CDR2 SYDVKM.

The chain links TRBV15 to TRBJ2-5; D not resolved. The CDR3 totals 14 residues. Germline loops: CDR1 LNHNV, CDR2 YYDKDF (reference sequence). V lost 1 base to trimming and J lost 0 bases, with 6 bases between them. The CDR3 here is CATSRGSYQETQYF. The CDR3 DNA reads as TGTGCCACCAGCAGAGGGAGTTACCAAGAGACCCAGTACTTC. Variable domain in full (rest from reference TRBV15 and TRBJ2-5): DAMVIQNPRYQVTQFGKPVTLSCSQTLNHNVMYWYQQKSSQAPKLLFHYYDKDFNNEADTPDNFQSRRPNTSFCFLDIRSPGLGDTAMYLCATSRGSYQETQYFGPGTRLLVL.

The rearrangement uses TRBV9 and TRBJ2-3; 13 bases match TRBD2. V shed 4 bases, J shed 4 bases, and the junction held 9 bases outside the gene matches. CDR1 and CDR2 from the germline V gene are SGDLS and YYNGEE. This CDR3 comprises 17 residues. The CDR3 region is CASSPYGLAGVPDTQYF. In DNA, the CDR3 is TGTGCCAGCAGCCCATACGGACTAGCGGGAGTACCAGATACGCAGTATTTT.

The chain carries TRBV6-1 and TRBJ1-2, with D tentatively TRBD1 (6 bases). Germline lookup yields CDR1 MNHNS and CDR2 SASEGT. V shed 6 bases and J shed 2 bases, with 10 bases lying between them. The CDR3 consists of 13 residues. CDR3 sequence reads: CASRKGGNYGYTF. The DNA for the CDR3 is TGTGCCAGCAGGAAAGGGGGAAACTATGGCTACACCTTC.

This clone was counted a few times. The V and J genes are TRBV28 and TRBJ1-1; 7 nucleotides agree with TRBD1. This CDR3 is 12 amino acids long. The trim removed 3 bases at V and 11 bases at J, leaving 6 bases unmatched. Germline CDR1 reads MDHEN; CDR2 reads SYDVKM. The CDR3 loop is CASSLATGHAFF. DNA for the CDR3: TGTGCCAGCAGTTTGGCGACAGGGCATGCTTTCTTT.

This clone has just a few counts. The chain is built from TRBV5-4 and TRBJ1-2; 8 nucleotides align to TRBD1. After removal of 0 bases from V and 4 bases from J, the junction contained 5 bases not matched to a gene. The CDR3 runs 15 residues. CDR1 is SGHNT, CDR2 YYREEE, per germline (reference sequence). Written as DNA, the CDR3 is TGTGCCAGCAGCTTGGTAACAGGGGGGGGCTATGGCTACACCTTC. This translates into CASSLVTGGGYGYTF.

The chain carries TRBV2 and TRBJ2-4; the D gene is possibly TRBD1 (7 bases). Trimming pared 6 bases from V and 7 bases from J, leaving 16 bases between. The germline gives CDR1 SNHLY, CDR2 FYNNEI. The CDR3 is 14 residues long. The CDR3 is CASSPRGARNIQYF. The CDR3 DNA follows: TGTGCCAGCAGCCCCAGGGGGGCGAGGAACATTCAGTACTTC.

The chain links TRBV11-2 to TRBJ1-1; 7 bases are shared with TRBD1. CDR1 SGHAT and CDR2 FQNNGV come from the germline V gene. V shed 7 bases and J 4 bases; nucleotides not matched to a gene: 6. The CDR3 covers 13 residues. The CDR3 coding sequence is TGTGCCAGCAACACAGGGGTCGGCACTGAAGCTTTCTTT. As protein: CASNTGVGTEAFF.

This rearrangement joins TRBV27 to TRBJ2-1; the D gene is possibly TRBD2 (6 bases). The CDR3 consists of 15 residues. Per the germline V gene, CDR1 is MNHEY and CDR2 is SMNVEV (reference sequence). V lost 5 bases and J lost 0, with 11 bases in between. The CDR3 loop is CASSQRAYSYNEQFF. The CDR3 region has the DNA TGTGCCAGCAGTCAGCGGGCTTACTCCTACAATGAGCAGTTCTTC.

V usage is TRBV27 and J usage is TRBJ2-7; the match to TRBD2 covers 9 bases. V trimming: 3 bases; J trimming: 8 bases; junction bases outside the gene matches: 17. This CDR3 region has 17 residues. Germline V gene lookup returns CDR1 MNHEY and CDR2 SMNVEV (reference sequence). DNA of the CDR3: TGTGCCAGCAGTTTCGTAGCGGGGGCCTCGTCTTCGCGCCAGCAGTACTTC. Protein: CASSFVAGASSSRQQYF.

The chain is built from TRBV5-4 and TRBJ2-7; 12 nucleotides match TRBD2. Trimming removed 3 bases from V and 9 bases from J; junction bases left unmatched: 13. CDR1 SGHNT and CDR2 YYREEE come from the germline V gene (reference sequence). CDR3 length: 16 residues. CDR3 residues: CASSSHPLAGGPAQYF. In nucleotides, the CDR3 is TGTGCCAGCAGCTCTCACCCGCTAGCGGGAGGGCCGGCGCAGTACTTC. The full variable domain, with the rest looked up from reference TRBV5-4 and TRBJ2-7, is ETGVTQSPTHLIKTRGQQVTLRCSSQSGHNTVSWYQQALGQGPQFIFQYYREEENGRGNFPPRFSGLQFPNYSSELNVNALELDDSALYLCASSSHPLAGGPAQYFGPGTRLTVT.

V usage is TRBV27 and J usage is TRBJ1-4; 7 bases align to TRBD1. This CDR3 contains 13 residues. The V gene end was trimmed by 2 bases and the J gene end by 14 bases; junction bases not matched to a gene: 8. CDR1 MNHEY and CDR2 SMNVEV come from the germline V gene (reference sequence). CDR3 coding DNA: TGTGCCAGCAGTTTAGGACAGGAAAAGGTCCTGTTTTTT. As protein: CASSLGQEKVLFF.

This clone was detected a few times. The chain recombines TRBV5-4 with TRBJ2-7, with TRBD2 identical over 10 bases. CDR1 SGHNT and CDR2 YYREEE come from the germline V gene (reference sequence). CDR3 size: 14 residues. Losses at the gene ends were 3 bases for V and 2 bases for J; bases not matched to a gene: 2. This chain's CDR3 is CASSWSGRAYEQYF. The CDR3 DNA is TGTGCCAGCAGCTGGAGCGGGAGGGCCTACGAGCAGTACTTC. Together with reference TRBV5-4 and TRBJ2-7, the CDR3 gives the full variable domain: ETGVTQSPTHLIKTRGQQVTLRCSSQSGHNTVSWYQQALGQGPQFIFQYYREEENGRGNFPPRFSGLQFPNYSSELNVNALELDDSALYLCASSWSGRAYEQYFGPGTRLTVT.

In nucleotides, the CDR3 is TGTGCCAGCAGTTTATCCCGGACAGGGGCATACAATGAGCAGTTCTTC. This codes for CASSLSRTGAYNEQFF. The chain employs TRBV27 and TRBJ2-1; 9 bases agree with TRBD1. V gave up 0 bases and J gave up 4 bases; unmatched junction bases: 4. The CDR3 runs to 16 residues. Germline loops: CDR1 MNHEY, CDR2 SMNVEV (reference sequence).

In regard to this clone: The sample has other DNA sequences that encode this CDR3 too. This rearrangement joins TRBV18 to TRBJ1-1; no definite D call. CDR3 size: 13 residues. Between the trimmed V and J ends, which lost 2 bases and 4 bases, there was a span of 8 bases. The germline V gene encodes CDR1 KGHSH and CDR2 LQKENI. CDR3 in DNA: TGTGCCAGCTCACCAAGCGGCGGCACTGAAGCTTTCTTT. Protein: CASSPSGGTEAFF.

V is TRBV19 and J is TRBJ1-4; D uncertain. The V end lost 4 bases, the J end lost 0 bases, and 9 bases lay between the germline ends. The V gene's germline CDR1 is LNHDA and CDR2 SQIVND (reference sequence). This CDR3 contains 15 residues. This chain's CDR3 is CASSNRRATNEKLFF. The CDR3 DNA sequence: TGTGCCAGTAGTAACAGACGCGCAACTAATGAAAAACTGTTTTTT. Combining the CDR3 with reference TRBV19 and TRBJ1-4 gives the whole variable domain DGGITQSPKYLFRKEGQNVTLSCEQNLNHDAMYWYRQDPGQGLRLIYYSQIVNDFQKGDIAEGYSVSREKKESFPLTVTSAQKNPTAFYLCASSNRRATNEKLFFGSGTQLSVL.

The V gene is TRBV9, the J gene TRBJ1-3; TRBD1 might be the D (5 bases). Germline V lookup: CDR1 SGDLS, CDR2 YYNGEE. Trimming removed 5 bases from V and 3 bases from J, with 9 bases in between. CDR3 length equals 13 residues. CDR3 nucleotide sequence: TGTGCCAGCAGTCAGGGTTTTGGAAACACCATATATTTT. It is translated as CASSQGFGNTIYF.

This clone is a singleton in its sample. V gene TRBV27 combines with J gene TRBJ1-1; D uncertain. The CDR3 spans 13 residues. Deletions cut 10 bases from V and 0 bases from J, with 12 bases between. Germline CDR1 reads MNHEY; CDR2 reads SMNVEV (reference sequence). The CDR3 nucleotides are TGTGCCACCCAGGAGGTCTTGAACACTGAAGCTTTCTTT. Amino acid sequence: CATQEVLNTEAFF.

The rearrangement uses TRBV7-6 and TRBJ2-7; 8 bases match TRBD2. The germline gives CDR1 SGHVS, CDR2 FNYEAQ. This CDR3 is 11 amino acids long. The ends lost 5 bases at V and 8 bases at J; junction bases unmatched: 2. The chain's CDR3 is CASSPGGKQYF. The CDR3 nucleotides are TGTGCCAGCAGCCCGGGGGGGAAGCAGTACTTC.

The chain recombines TRBV5-1 with TRBJ1-1; TRBD1 might be the D (5 bases). V was cut by 3 bases and J by 2 bases, with 8 bases left in between. Germline CDR1 and CDR2: SGHRS and YFSETQ. This CDR3 is 13 amino acids long. CDR3 sequence reads: CASSSGQNTEAFF. The CDR3, as DNA: TGCGCCAGCAGCTCAGGACAAAACACTGAAGCTTTCTTT.